This T cell receptor (beta chain) was sequenced during a study of cytomegalovirus exposure and HLA in healthy donors. Donors sampled were nominally healthy, though unrecorded immune exposures were likely. J was trimmed by 0 bases and V by 4 bases; bases with no gene match: 5. Germline CDR1 and CDR2: KGHSH and LQKENI. The CDR3 has 15 amino acids. The PCR contained 60 Vbeta and 13 Jbeta primers. Repertoires were generated with immunoSEQ multiplex PCR, while TCRdb's copy carries only in-frame clones and drops some. The sample has some 110,000 clones, over 70% seen once; the top ten hold roughly 2.1%. This clonotype was sampled from a man between 25 and 39 years old in good health and CMV-seronegative. Source material: PBMCs. This rearrangement joins TRBV18 to TRBJ1-1, with 7 bases that match TRBD1. This CDR3 reads CASSLSTGMNTEAFF. CDR3 nucleotide sequence: TGTGCCAGCTCACTCTCGACAGGGATGAACACTGAAGCTTTCTTT.